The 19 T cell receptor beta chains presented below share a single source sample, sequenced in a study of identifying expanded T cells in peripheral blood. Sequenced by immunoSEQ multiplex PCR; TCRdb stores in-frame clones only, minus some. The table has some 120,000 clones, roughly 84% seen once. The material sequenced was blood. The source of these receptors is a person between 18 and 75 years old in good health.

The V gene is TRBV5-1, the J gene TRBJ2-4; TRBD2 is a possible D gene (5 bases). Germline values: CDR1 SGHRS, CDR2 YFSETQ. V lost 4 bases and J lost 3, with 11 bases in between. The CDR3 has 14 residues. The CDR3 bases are TGCGCCAGCAGCCCGGACGGGGACAAAAACATTCAGTACTTC. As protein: CASSPDGDKNIQYF.

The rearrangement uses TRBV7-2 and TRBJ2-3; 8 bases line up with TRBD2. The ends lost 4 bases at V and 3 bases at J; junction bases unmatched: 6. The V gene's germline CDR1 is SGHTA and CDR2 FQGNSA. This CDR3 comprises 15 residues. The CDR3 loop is CASSSLGGGTDTQYF. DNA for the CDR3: TGTGCCAGCAGCTCTCTCGGGGGGGGTACAGATACGCAGTATTTT.

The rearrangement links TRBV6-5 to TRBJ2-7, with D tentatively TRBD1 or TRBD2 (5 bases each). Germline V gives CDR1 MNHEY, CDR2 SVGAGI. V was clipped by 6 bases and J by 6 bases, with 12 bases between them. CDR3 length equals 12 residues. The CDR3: CASSHSGTEQYF. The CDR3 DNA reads TGTGCCAGCAGCCACTCAGGGACCGAGCAGTACTTC.

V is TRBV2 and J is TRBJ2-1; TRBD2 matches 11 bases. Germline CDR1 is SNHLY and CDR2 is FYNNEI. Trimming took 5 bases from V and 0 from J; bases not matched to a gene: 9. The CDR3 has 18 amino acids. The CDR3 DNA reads TGTGCCAGCAGTCAAACTAGCGGGGGCCGGAGCTCCTACAATGAGCAGTTCTTC. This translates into CASSQTSGGRSSYNEQFF.

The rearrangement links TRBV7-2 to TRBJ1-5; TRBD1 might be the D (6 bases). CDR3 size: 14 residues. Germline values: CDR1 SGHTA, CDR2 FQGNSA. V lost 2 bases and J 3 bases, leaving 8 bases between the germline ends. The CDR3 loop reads CASSLTGPNQPQHF. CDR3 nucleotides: TGTGCCAGCAGCTTAACAGGGCCCAATCAGCCCCAGCATTTT.

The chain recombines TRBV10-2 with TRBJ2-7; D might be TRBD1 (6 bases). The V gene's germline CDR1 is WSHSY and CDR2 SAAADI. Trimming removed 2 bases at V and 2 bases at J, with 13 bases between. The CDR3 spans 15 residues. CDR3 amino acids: CASSEPWQGTYEQYF. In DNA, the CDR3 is TGCGCCAGCAGTGAGCCGTGGCAGGGGACCTACGAGCAGTACTTC.

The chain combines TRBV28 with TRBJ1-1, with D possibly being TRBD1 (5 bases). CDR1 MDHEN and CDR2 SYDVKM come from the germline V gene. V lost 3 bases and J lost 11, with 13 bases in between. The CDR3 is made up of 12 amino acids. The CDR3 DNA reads TGTGCCAGCAGTTTTCGGGACTTCATTGCTTTCTTT. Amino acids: CASSFRDFIAFF.

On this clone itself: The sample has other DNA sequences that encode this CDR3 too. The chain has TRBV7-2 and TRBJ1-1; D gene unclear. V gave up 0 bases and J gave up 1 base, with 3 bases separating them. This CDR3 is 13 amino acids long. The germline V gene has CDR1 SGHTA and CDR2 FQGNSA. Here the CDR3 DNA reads TGTGCCAGCAGCTTAGCAAGGAACACTGAAGCTTTCTTT. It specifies CASSLARNTEAFF.

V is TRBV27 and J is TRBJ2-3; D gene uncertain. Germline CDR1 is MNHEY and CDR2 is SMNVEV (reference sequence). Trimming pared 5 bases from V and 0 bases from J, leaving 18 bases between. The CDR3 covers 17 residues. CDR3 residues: CASSPQVGPVSTDTQYF. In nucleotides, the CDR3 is TGTGCCAGCAGTCCCCAGGTCGGGCCGGTAAGCACAGATACGCAGTATTTT.

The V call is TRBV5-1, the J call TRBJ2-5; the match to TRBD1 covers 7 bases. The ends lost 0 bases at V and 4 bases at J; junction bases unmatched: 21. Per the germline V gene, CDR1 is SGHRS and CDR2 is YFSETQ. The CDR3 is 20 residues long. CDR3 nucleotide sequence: TGCGCCAGCAGCTTGGCCGGGTCGGGGACAGTCGTGTTTTTGCGAGAGACCCAGTACTTC. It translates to CASSLAGSGTVVFLRETQYF.

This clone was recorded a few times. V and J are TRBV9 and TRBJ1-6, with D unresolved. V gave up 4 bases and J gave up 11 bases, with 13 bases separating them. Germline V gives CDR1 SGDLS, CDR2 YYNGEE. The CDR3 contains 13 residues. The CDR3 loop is CASSTGRIPPLHF. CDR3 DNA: TGTGCCAGCAGCACCGGACGGATTCCACCCCTCCACTTT. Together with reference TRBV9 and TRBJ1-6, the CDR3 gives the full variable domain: DSGVTQTPKHLITATGQRVTLRCSPRSGDLSVYWYQQSLDQGLQFLIQYYNGEERAKGNILERFSAQQFPDLHSELNLSSLELGDSALYFCASSTGRIPPLHFGNGTRLTVT.

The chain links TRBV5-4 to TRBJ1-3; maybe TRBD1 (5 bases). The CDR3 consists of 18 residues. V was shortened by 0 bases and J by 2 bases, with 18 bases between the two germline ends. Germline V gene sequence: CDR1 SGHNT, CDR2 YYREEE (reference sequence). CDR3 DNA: TGTGCCAGCAGCTTGGGGGGGTTGGCAGGCCGAACTGGAAACACCATATATTTT. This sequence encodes CASSLGGLAGRTGNTIYF.

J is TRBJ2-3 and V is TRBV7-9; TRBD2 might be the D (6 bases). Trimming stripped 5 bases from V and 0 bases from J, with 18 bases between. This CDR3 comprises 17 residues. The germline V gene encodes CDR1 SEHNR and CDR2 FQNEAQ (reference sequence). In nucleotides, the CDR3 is TGTGCCAGCAGCCGAAACCCCACGACTAGAAGCACAGATACGCAGTATTTT. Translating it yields CASSRNPTTRSTDTQYF. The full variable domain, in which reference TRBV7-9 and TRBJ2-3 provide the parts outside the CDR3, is DTGVSQNPRHKITKRGQNVTFRCDPISEHNRLYWYRQTLGQGPEFLTYFQNEAQLEKSRLLSDRFSAERPKGSFSTLEIQRTEQGDSAMYLCASSRNPTTRSTDTQYFGPGTRLTVL.

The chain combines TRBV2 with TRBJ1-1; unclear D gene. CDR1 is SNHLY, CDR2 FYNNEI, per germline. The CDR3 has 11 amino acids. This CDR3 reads CGTRSNTEAFF. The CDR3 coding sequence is TGTGGCACCAGGTCAAACACTGAAGCTTTCTTT.

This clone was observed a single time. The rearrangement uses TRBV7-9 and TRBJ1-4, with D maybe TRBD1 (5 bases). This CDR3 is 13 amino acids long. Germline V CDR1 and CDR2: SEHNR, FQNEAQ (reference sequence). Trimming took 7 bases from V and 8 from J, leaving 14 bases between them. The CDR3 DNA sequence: TGTGCCAGCATGAATAAGGGGTTCGAAAAACTGTTTTTT. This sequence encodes CASMNKGFEKLFF.

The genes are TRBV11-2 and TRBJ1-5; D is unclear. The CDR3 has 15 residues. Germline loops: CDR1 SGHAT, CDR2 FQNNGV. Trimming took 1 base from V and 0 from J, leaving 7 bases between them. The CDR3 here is CASSLGMNSNQPQHF. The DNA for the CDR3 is TGTGCCAGCAGCTTAGGGATGAATAGCAATCAGCCCCAGCATTTT.

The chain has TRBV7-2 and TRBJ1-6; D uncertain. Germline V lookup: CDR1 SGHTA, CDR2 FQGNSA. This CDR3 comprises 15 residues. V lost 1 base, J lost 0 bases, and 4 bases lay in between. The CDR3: CASSLGGSYNSPLHF. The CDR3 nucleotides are TGTGCCAGCAGCTTAGGGGGCTCCTATAATTCACCCCTCCACTTT.

The CDR3 DNA is TGTGCCAGCAGCTTGGGACAATTCGATTCACCCCTCCACTTT. Protein sequence: CASSLGQFDSPLHF. The chain is built from TRBV11-2 and TRBJ1-6, with D possibly matching TRBD1 (6 bases). Germline lookup yields CDR1 SGHAT and CDR2 FQNNGV. This CDR3 is 14 amino acids long. V was trimmed by 3 bases and J by 8 bases, leaving 11 bases between them.

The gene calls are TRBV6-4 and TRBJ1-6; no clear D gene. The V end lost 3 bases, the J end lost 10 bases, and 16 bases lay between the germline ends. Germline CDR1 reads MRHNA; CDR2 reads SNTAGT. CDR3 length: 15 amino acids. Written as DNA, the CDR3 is TGTGCCAGCAGTGATATCCCGTCGCCTCGGTCACCCCTCCACTTT. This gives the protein CASSDIPSPRSPLHF.